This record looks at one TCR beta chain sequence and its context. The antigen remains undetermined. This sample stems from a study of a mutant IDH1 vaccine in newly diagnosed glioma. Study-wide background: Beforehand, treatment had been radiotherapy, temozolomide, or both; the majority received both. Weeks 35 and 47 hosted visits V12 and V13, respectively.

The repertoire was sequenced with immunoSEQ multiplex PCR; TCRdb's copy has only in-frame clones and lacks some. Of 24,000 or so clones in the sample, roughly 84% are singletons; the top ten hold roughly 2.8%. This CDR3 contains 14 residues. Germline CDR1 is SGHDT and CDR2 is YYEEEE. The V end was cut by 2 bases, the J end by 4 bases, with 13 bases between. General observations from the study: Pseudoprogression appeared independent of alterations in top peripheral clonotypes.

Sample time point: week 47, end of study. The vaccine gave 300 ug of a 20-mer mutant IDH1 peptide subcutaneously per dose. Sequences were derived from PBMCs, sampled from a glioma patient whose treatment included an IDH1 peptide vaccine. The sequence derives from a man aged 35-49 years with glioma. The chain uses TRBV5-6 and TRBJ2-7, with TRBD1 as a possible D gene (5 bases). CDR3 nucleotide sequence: TGTGCCAGCAGCTTCGGTCAGGGAAGATACGAGCAGTACTTC. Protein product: CASSFGQGRYEQYF.